These T cell receptor beta chains were read from a single sample in a study of T-cell memory formation after mild COVID-19. TCRdb reanalysed the 5' RACE reads using MiXCR and keeps one entry per CDR3 protein. Here the sample spans 550,000 to 700,000 distinct CDR3 sequences, roughly 17% being singletons. The sequenced sample was PBMCs or a T cell subset sorted from them (not recorded which). Source of these receptors: an adult woman who had mild COVID-19 (a few samples of this study predate the infection). Cell type and time point are not known. Both conserved end residues are part of each CDR3. The order of the fields is J gene, V gene, clone size, D gene, CDR3 protein, CDR3 DNA. A D gene is named only where the DNA matches it firmly. Part of the rows lack a size; the others show once, few, many or a class for expanded clones.

j_call: TRBJ2-3; v_call: TRBV4-2; clone_size: many; d_call: NA; cdr3_aa: CASSQAFRPGDGSTDTQYF; cdr3_nt: TGTGCCAGCAGCCAAGCTTTCAGGCCAGGGGATGGAAGCACAGATACGCAGTATTTT
j_call: TRBJ2-1; v_call: TRBV7-3; clone_size: NA; d_call: TRBD2; cdr3_aa: CASSLGGLAMNEQFF; cdr3_nt: TGTGCCAGCAGCTTAGGGGGACTAGCTATGAATGAGCAGTTCTTC
j_call: TRBJ1-4; v_call: TRBV10-3; clone_size: NA; d_call: NA; cdr3_aa: CAISDGRIGNEKLFF; cdr3_nt: TGTGCCATCAGTGACGGTAGGATCGGTAATGAAAAACTGTTTTTT
j_call: TRBJ2-1; v_call: TRBV6-5; clone_size: NA; d_call: TRBD2; cdr3_aa: CASSPPGLAGADNEQFF; cdr3_nt: TGTGCCAGCAGTCCCCCGGGACTAGCGGGAGCTGACAATGAGCAGTTCTTC
j_call: TRBJ2-1; v_call: TRBV7-6; clone_size: few; d_call: NA; cdr3_aa: CASSLGDSLSYNEQFF; cdr3_nt: TGTGCCAGCAGCTTAGGAGACAGCCTAAGCTACAATGAGCAGTTCTTC
j_call: TRBJ2-1; v_call: TRBV19; clone_size: few; d_call: NA; cdr3_aa: CASSIAPNNEQFF; cdr3_nt: TGTGCCAGTAGTATAGCACCTAACAATGAGCAGTTCTTC
j_call: TRBJ2-7; v_call: TRBV2; clone_size: few; d_call: TRBD1; cdr3_aa: CASSEQGVLYEQYF; cdr3_nt: TGTGCCAGCAGTGAACAGGGGGTATTATACGAGCAGTACTTC
j_call: TRBJ1-4; v_call: TRBV20-1; clone_size: few; d_call: TRBD1; cdr3_aa: CSARTGGFKEKLFF; cdr3_nt: TGCAGTGCACGGACAGGGGGCTTCAAGGAAAAACTGTTTTTT
j_call: TRBJ2-1; v_call: TRBV6-1; clone_size: NA; d_call: NA; cdr3_aa: CASSDPPFNEQFF; cdr3_nt: TGTGCCAGCAGTGATCCCCCCTTCAATGAGCAGTTCTTC
j_call: TRBJ2-1; v_call: TRBV18; clone_size: NA; d_call: NA; cdr3_aa: CASSHGINNEQFF; cdr3_nt: TGTGCCAGCTCCCACGGAATCAACAATGAGCAGTTCTTC
j_call: TRBJ2-5; v_call: TRBV5-1; clone_size: few; d_call: NA; cdr3_aa: CASSLVLAGTFETQYF; cdr3_nt: TGCGCCAGCAGCTTGGTATTGGCAGGGACGTTTGAGACCCAGTACTTC
j_call: TRBJ2-7; v_call: TRBV5-5; clone_size: many; d_call: NA; cdr3_aa: CASRYTPSMDEQYF; cdr3_nt: TGTGCCAGCAGGTATACCCCTAGTATGGACGAGCAGTACTTC
j_call: TRBJ2-2; v_call: TRBV11-2; clone_size: NA; d_call: NA; cdr3_aa: CARSLDRLAGELFF; cdr3_nt: TGTGCCAGAAGCTTAGACAGGTTGGCGGGGGAGCTGTTTTTT
j_call: TRBJ1-1; v_call: TRBV4-1; clone_size: NA; d_call: NA; cdr3_aa: CASSQDRSTEAFF; cdr3_nt: TGCGCCAGCAGCCAAGACAGGTCCACTGAAGCTTTCTTT
j_call: TRBJ2-7; v_call: TRBV5-6; clone_size: few; d_call: NA; cdr3_aa: CASSLGVSRTDEQYF; cdr3_nt: TGTGCCAGCAGCTTGGGTGTTTCCCGTACCGACGAGCAGTACTTC
j_call: TRBJ1-1; v_call: TRBV20-1; clone_size: NA; d_call: NA; cdr3_aa: CSANEAGGTEAFF; cdr3_nt: TGCAGTGCGAACGAGGCGGGAGGCACTGAAGCTTTCTTT
j_call: TRBJ2-7; v_call: TRBV18; clone_size: NA; d_call: TRBD1; cdr3_aa: CASSPTPGTGFYEQYF; cdr3_nt: TGTGCCAGCTCACCCACCCCCGGGACAGGGTTTTACGAGCAGTACTTC
j_call: TRBJ2-5; v_call: TRBV9; clone_size: few; d_call: TRBD2; cdr3_aa: CASSPWLTGGQETQYF; cdr3_nt: TGTGCCAGCAGCCCCTGGTTAACGGGGGGCCAAGAGACCCAGTACTTC
j_call: TRBJ2-3; v_call: TRBV20-1; clone_size: NA; d_call: NA; cdr3_aa: CSAGARTDTQYF; cdr3_nt: TGCAGTGCCGGGGCCCGGACAGATACGCAGTATTTT
j_call: TRBJ1-2; v_call: TRBV12-3/TRBV12-4; clone_size: many; d_call: NA; cdr3_aa: CASSRTSLSDRKIPRGYTF; cdr3_nt: TGTGCCAGCAGTCGTACCAGTCTTTCGGACAGAAAGATACCGCGAGGCTACACCTTC
j_call: TRBJ1-2; v_call: TRBV2; clone_size: NA; d_call: TRBD1; cdr3_aa: CASSETGADSNYGYTF; cdr3_nt: TGTGCCAGCAGTGAAACAGGGGCAGACTCTAACTATGGCTACACCTTC
j_call: TRBJ2-6; v_call: TRBV7-9; clone_size: many; d_call: NA; cdr3_aa: CASTRGSGANVLTF; cdr3_nt: TGTGCCAGCACCAGGGGCTCTGGGGCCAACGTCCTGACTTTC
j_call: TRBJ2-5; v_call: TRBV5-1; clone_size: few; d_call: TRBD1; cdr3_aa: CASSLGTGRGETQYF; cdr3_nt: TGCGCCAGCAGCTTGGGGACAGGGAGAGGAGAGACCCAGTACTTC
j_call: TRBJ2-7; v_call: TRBV18; clone_size: many; d_call: NA; cdr3_aa: CASSPPPRQEEVLGEQYF; cdr3_nt: TGTGCCAGCTCACCACCCCCTCGGCAGGAGGAGGTTCTAGGGGAGCAGTACTTC
j_call: TRBJ1-1; v_call: TRBV7-2; clone_size: few; d_call: NA; cdr3_aa: CASSPRWGTEAFF; cdr3_nt: TGTGCCAGCAGCCCGCGGTGGGGCACTGAAGCTTTCTTT
j_call: TRBJ1-3; v_call: TRBV15; clone_size: NA; d_call: NA; cdr3_aa: CATSRDRGSGNTIYF; cdr3_nt: TGTGCCACCAGCAGAGATCGGGGTTCTGGAAACACCATATATTTT
j_call: TRBJ1-5; v_call: TRBV2; clone_size: NA; d_call: NA; cdr3_aa: CASAVGGLSNQPQHF; cdr3_nt: TGTGCCAGCGCCGTCGGGGGCCTTAGCAATCAGCCCCAGCATTTT
j_call: TRBJ2-1; v_call: TRBV5-6; clone_size: NA; d_call: TRBD1; cdr3_aa: CASSRTRGLRYNEQFF; cdr3_nt: TGTGCCAGCAGCCGGACCAGGGGGCTGAGATACAATGAGCAGTTCTTC
j_call: TRBJ1-1; v_call: TRBV20-1; clone_size: few; d_call: TRBD1; cdr3_aa: CSATPDPRDRGNTEAFF; cdr3_nt: TGCAGTGCTACGCCGGATCCGAGGGACAGGGGGAACACTGAAGCTTTCTTT
j_call: TRBJ2-7; v_call: TRBV20-1; clone_size: few; d_call: NA; cdr3_aa: CSATSGRSYEQYF; cdr3_nt: TGCAGTGCTACGTCGGGACGGTCCTACGAGCAGTACTTC
j_call: TRBJ2-5; v_call: TRBV4-1; clone_size: few; d_call: TRBD2; cdr3_aa: CASSHHSRLAGFQETQYF; cdr3_nt: TGCGCCAGCAGCCACCACTCGAGGCTAGCGGGTTTCCAAGAGACCCAGTACTTC
j_call: TRBJ1-6; v_call: TRBV7-9; clone_size: NA; d_call: NA; cdr3_aa: CASSLDRVLNSPLHF; cdr3_nt: TGTGCCAGCAGCCTAGACAGAGTCCTCAATTCACCCCTCCACTTT
j_call: TRBJ1-1; v_call: TRBV7-9; clone_size: NA; d_call: NA; cdr3_aa: CASSLRLGTEAFF; cdr3_nt: TGTGCCAGCAGCTTACGTCTGGGGACTGAAGCTTTCTTT
j_call: TRBJ2-1; v_call: TRBV12-3/TRBV12-4; clone_size: few; d_call: TRBD2; cdr3_aa: CASSLHSGAPGLVGYNEQFF; cdr3_nt: TGTGCCAGCAGTTTACATTCCGGGGCCCCCGGACTAGTTGGCTACAATGAGCAGTTCTTC
j_call: TRBJ2-1; v_call: TRBV3-1; clone_size: NA; d_call: TRBD2; cdr3_aa: CASSQDLGGGYNEQFF; cdr3_nt: TGTGCCAGCAGCCAAGATCTTGGGGGGGGCTACAATGAGCAGTTCTTC
j_call: TRBJ2-7; v_call: TRBV6-2/TRBV6-3; clone_size: NA; d_call: NA; cdr3_aa: CASSYGLGFYEQYF; cdr3_nt: TGTGCCAGCAGTTACGGGTTGGGCTTCTACGAGCAGTACTTC
j_call: TRBJ1-5; v_call: TRBV24-1; clone_size: NA; d_call: NA; cdr3_aa: CATSVGFDQPQHF; cdr3_nt: TGTGCCACCAGTGTTGGGTTCGATCAGCCCCAGCATTTT
j_call: TRBJ2-1; v_call: TRBV20-1; clone_size: few; d_call: TRBD2; cdr3_aa: CSAPRRGSSYNEQFF; cdr3_nt: TGCAGTGCTCCCCGTCGCGGGAGCTCCTACAATGAGCAGTTCTTC
j_call: TRBJ2-3; v_call: TRBV7-9; clone_size: NA; d_call: NA; cdr3_aa: CASSFPAGTDTQYF; cdr3_nt: TGTGCCAGCAGCTTTCCCGCGGGAACAGATACGCAGTATTTT
j_call: TRBJ1-1; v_call: TRBV6-5; clone_size: NA; d_call: NA; cdr3_aa: CASSNQNTEAFF; cdr3_nt: TGTGCCAGCAGCAACCAAAACACTGAAGCTTTCTTT
j_call: TRBJ2-7; v_call: TRBV15; clone_size: NA; d_call: TRBD1; cdr3_aa: CATSRALRTGTGGYEQYF; cdr3_nt: TGTGCCACCAGCAGAGCTCTCCGAACCGGGACAGGGGGCTACGAGCAGTACTTC
j_call: TRBJ2-3; v_call: TRBV6-2/TRBV6-3; clone_size: NA; d_call: NA; cdr3_aa: CASNELRSHTQYF; cdr3_nt: TGTGCCAGCAACGAGCTCCGCTCCCATACGCAGTATTTT
j_call: TRBJ1-3; v_call: TRBV5-1; clone_size: NA; d_call: NA; cdr3_aa: CASSLGQNSGNTIYF; cdr3_nt: TGCGCCAGCAGCTTAGGGCAAAACTCTGGAAACACCATATATTTT
j_call: TRBJ2-1; v_call: TRBV20-1; clone_size: few; d_call: NA; cdr3_aa: CSARVLRGADNEQFF; cdr3_nt: TGCAGTGCTAGAGTTCTCCGGGGTGCCGACAATGAGCAGTTCTTC
j_call: TRBJ1-4; v_call: TRBV18; clone_size: NA; d_call: NA; cdr3_aa: CASSPRALITTNEKLFF; cdr3_nt: TGTGCCAGCTCACCTAGGGCCTTAATAACCACTAATGAAAAACTGTTTTTT
j_call: TRBJ2-1; v_call: TRBV7-9; clone_size: few; d_call: TRBD1; cdr3_aa: CASSVIGTAPFF; cdr3_nt: TGTGCCAGCAGCGTGATTGGGACAGCCCCGTTCTTC
j_call: TRBJ2-5; v_call: TRBV5-4; clone_size: few; d_call: TRBD1; cdr3_aa: CASSGTGTQETQYF; cdr3_nt: TGTGCCAGCAGTGGGACAGGGACACAAGAGACCCAGTACTTC
j_call: TRBJ2-2; v_call: TRBV23-1; clone_size: many; d_call: TRBD1; cdr3_aa: CASSQSVSRQGANTGELFF; cdr3_nt: TGCGCCAGCAGTCAATCCGTCAGCCGACAGGGGGCGAACACCGGGGAGCTGTTTTTT
j_call: TRBJ1-2; v_call: TRBV28; clone_size: few; d_call: NA; cdr3_aa: CASGEGRVLYGYTF; cdr3_nt: TGTGCCAGCGGCGAGGGCAGGGTCCTCTATGGCTACACCTTC
j_call: TRBJ2-7; v_call: TRBV19; clone_size: NA; d_call: NA; cdr3_aa: CASSIAWQGSYEQYF; cdr3_nt: TGTGCCAGTAGTATAGCATGGCAGGGGTCCTACGAGCAGTACTTC
j_call: TRBJ2-7; v_call: TRBV6-2/TRBV6-3; clone_size: few; d_call: NA; cdr3_aa: CASSYEGYEQYF; cdr3_nt: TGTGCCAGCAGTTACGAGGGCTACGAGCAGTACTTC
j_call: TRBJ1-6; v_call: TRBV5-1; clone_size: NA; d_call: NA; cdr3_aa: CASSSGSIANSPLHF; cdr3_nt: TGCGCCAGCAGCTCCGGATCTATAGCCAATTCACCCCTCCACTTT
j_call: TRBJ2-5; v_call: TRBV12-3/TRBV12-4; clone_size: few; d_call: NA; cdr3_aa: CASSSRLGALGETQYF; cdr3_nt: TGTGCCAGCAGTTCCAGACTGGGAGCTCTGGGAGAGACCCAGTACTTC
j_call: TRBJ1-3; v_call: TRBV4-1; clone_size: NA; d_call: NA; cdr3_aa: CASRVSHRSGNTIYF; cdr3_nt: TGCGCCAGCCGCGTGTCACATCGCTCTGGAAACACCATATATTTT
j_call: TRBJ1-5; v_call: TRBV4-1; clone_size: NA; d_call: NA; cdr3_aa: CASSLQDNQPQHF; cdr3_nt: TGCGCCAGCAGTTTACAGGACAATCAGCCCCAGCATTTT